These 18 T cell receptor beta chains share one sample of origin, sequenced in a study of shared clonotypes between healthy human individuals. Clones were sequenced by immunoSEQ multiplex PCR, and TCRdb holds only the in-frame ones, with some missing. The sample yields millions of clones, more than 85% seen once. CD45RO-negative, CCR7-selected cells formed the naive CD8 fraction, which excluded terminally differentiated effector memory CD45RA+ cells. The sequenced sample consisted of naive CD8+ T cells from PBMCs. These receptors were collected from a man between 18 and 35 years old in good health. Some clones in this sample may be carry-over from other donors' samples.

This sequence joins TRBV27 and TRBJ2-1; 10 bases are a match to TRBD1. V was clipped by 4 bases and J by 8 bases; unmatched bases: 11. This CDR3 contains 16 residues. CDR1 MNHEY and CDR2 SMNVEV come from the germline V gene (reference sequence). CDR3 sequence (DNA): TGTGCCAGCAGTTCCGGGACAGGGGTTTACGCCGATGAGCAGTTCTTC. This gives the protein CASSSGTGVYADEQFF.

A remark on this clone: This CDR3 is also generated by other DNA sequences in the sample. The chain joins TRBV27 to TRBJ2-7, with 7 bases matching TRBD1. The trim removed 5 bases at V and 2 bases at J, leaving 3 bases unmatched. CDR3 length: 13 residues. Germline V lookup: CDR1 MNHEY, CDR2 SMNVEV (reference sequence). This chain's CDR3 is CASSLGTAYEQYF. The CDR3, as DNA: TGTGCCAGCAGTCTAGGGACAGCCTACGAGCAGTACTTC.

The rearrangement joins TRBV7-9 to TRBJ2-6; either TRBD1 or TRBD2 may supply D (5 bases each). The CDR3 spans 18 residues. V dropped 6 bases and J dropped 1 base, with 19 bases sitting between them. The germline CDR1 and CDR2 sequences are SEHNR and FQNEAQ (reference sequence). The CDR3 spells CASSSPGPPYSGANVLTF. CDR3 nucleotides: TGTGCCAGCAGTTCCCCGGGACCCCCGTATTCTGGGGCCAACGTCCTGACTTTC.

The sample holds one count of this clone. The J gene is TRBJ2-3, the V gene TRBV27; D might be TRBD1 (6 bases). Germline V gene sequence: CDR1 MNHEY, CDR2 SMNVEV (reference sequence). The V end lost 2 bases, the J end lost 5 bases, and 17 bases lay between the germline ends. The CDR3 extends over 16 amino acids. The CDR3 DNA reads as TGTGCCAGCAGTTTACAGGGGTTTTCCTTGGTAGATACGCAGTATTTT. Translated: CASSLQGFSLVDTQYF.

V and J are TRBV25-1 and TRBJ1-1, with a tentative D call TRBD1 (5 bases). With 5 bases removed from V and 4 bases from J, the gap between germline ends came to 11 bases. The CDR3 sequence is 13 residues long. CDR1 is MGHDK, CDR2 SYGVNS, per germline. CDR3 DNA sequence: TGTGCCAGCAGTCAGGGTTCGGGCACTGAAGCTTTCTTT. Its translation is CASSQGSGTEAFF.

The rearrangement links TRBV7-9 to TRBJ2-7; D ambiguous. V gave up 5 bases and J gave up 3 bases, with 11 bases separating them. Per the germline V gene, CDR1 is SEHNR and CDR2 is FQNEAQ (reference sequence). The CDR3 loop spans 13 amino acids. CDR3 DNA sequence: TGTGCCAGCAGCACCGATATATTCTACGAGCAGTACTTC. The encoded protein is CASSTDIFYEQYF.

The chain uses TRBV5-3 and TRBJ2-3, with a weak D call TRBD1 (6 bases). TRBV5-3 is treated as an ORF (open reading frame) with a function not yet certain. This CDR3 spans 15 amino acids. The ends were cut back, 4 bases at V and 5 bases at J, with 17 bases in the middle. In DNA, the CDR3 is TGTGCCAGAAGCCCAAATGGCAGGGGAGAAGATACGCAGTATTTT. Translation: CARSPNGRGEDTQYF.

V gene TRBV2 combines with J gene TRBJ2-2; no clear D. The CDR3 is made up of 13 amino acids. The V end was cut by 2 bases, the J end by 6 bases, with 7 bases between. Germline V CDR1 and CDR2: SNHLY, FYNNEI. The CDR3 loop reads CASSEFRSGELFF. In DNA, the CDR3 is TGTGCCAGCAGTGAATTCAGATCCGGGGAGCTGTTTTTT.

The chain has TRBV9 and TRBJ2-7; D unclear. The V gene lost 0 bases and the J gene lost 4 bases, with 11 bases spanning the gap. Looked up from germline, CDR1 is SGDLS and CDR2 is YYNGEE. The CDR3 is 14 residues long. CDR3 loop: CASSVGPDTYEQYF. The CDR3, as DNA: TGTGCCAGCAGCGTAGGCCCGGATACTTACGAGCAGTACTTC.

The chain employs TRBV28 and TRBJ2-7; TRBD1 matches 7 bases. Germline V gene lookup returns CDR1 MDHEN and CDR2 SYDVKM. Germline trimming cut 4 bases from V and 2 bases from J; bases unmatched to any gene: 8. This CDR3 has 15 residues. The CDR3 here is CASSSDREVAYEQYF. CDR3 nucleotide sequence: TGTGCCAGCAGTTCTGACAGGGAAGTTGCCTACGAGCAGTACTTC.

About this clone: Within the sample, other DNA sequences also encode this same CDR3. The chain is built from TRBV28 and TRBJ2-7; TRBD2 matches 10 bases. There are 14 residues in the CDR3. V lost 2 bases, J lost 3 bases, and 1 base stayed unmatched. Germline CDR1 reads MDHEN; CDR2 reads SYDVKM. For the CDR3, the DNA is TGTGCCAGCAGTTTACTAGCGGGAGTCTACGAGCAGTACTTC. Translation gives CASSLLAGVYEQYF.

This clone was seen once. The chain links TRBV27 to TRBJ2-7; 7 positions agree with TRBD2. The length of the CDR3 is 15 residues. V lost 5 bases, J lost 3 bases, and 10 bases stayed unmatched. CDR1 is MNHEY and CDR2 is SMNVEV in the germline V gene (reference sequence). CDR3 sequence: CASSQSGNPVYEQYF. CDR3 in DNA: TGTGCCAGCAGTCAAAGCGGGAACCCTGTCTACGAGCAGTACTTC.

The genes are TRBV28 and TRBJ2-7; TRBD2 aligns across 11 bases. This CDR3 region has 19 residues. The germline CDR1 and CDR2 sequences are MDHEN and SYDVKM. The V gene end was trimmed by 1 base and the J gene end by 2 bases; junction bases not matched to a gene: 13. CDR3 sequence reads: CASSLLTSGSRRRTYEQYF. The CDR3 coding sequence is TGTGCCAGCAGTTTATTAACTAGCGGGAGTCGACGGAGGACCTACGAGCAGTACTTC. Full variable domain (rest looked up from reference TRBV28 and TRBJ2-7): DVKVTQSSRYLVKRTGEKVFLECVQDMDHENMFWYRQDPGLGLRLIYFSYDVKMKEKGDIPEGYSVSREKKERFSLILESASTNQTSMYLCASSLLTSGSRRRTYEQYFGPGTRLTVT.

CDR3 sequence: CASRANEGLIPFGEQFF. The CDR3, as DNA: TGTGCCAGCAGGGCAAATGAGGGTTTAATTCCCTTCGGTGAGCAGTTCTTC. The rearrangement uses TRBV25-1 and TRBJ2-1; D may be TRBD2 (5 bases). Trimming took off 6 bases at V and 9 bases at J, with 27 bases between the two ends. The CDR3 is made up of 17 amino acids. The germline V gene has CDR1 MGHDK and CDR2 SYGVNS.

V gene TRBV19 combines with J gene TRBJ2-2, with TRBD1 matching 9 bases. Trimming at V came to 5 bases and at J to 4 bases, leaving 23 bases not matched to a gene. The length of the CDR3 is 21 residues. Germline V gives CDR1 LNHDA, CDR2 SQIVND (reference sequence). CDR3 sequence: CASSWIGTGLGAVGPTGELFF. DNA of the CDR3: TGTGCCAGTAGTTGGATCGGGACAGGGCTCGGCGCGGTCGGACCCACCGGGGAGCTGTTTTTT. Full variable domain (outside the CDR3, taken from reference TRBV19 and TRBJ2-2): DGGITQSPKYLFRKEGQNVTLSCEQNLNHDAMYWYRQDPGQGLRLIYYSQIVNDFQKGDIAEGYSVSREKKESFPLTVTSAQKNPTAFYLCASSWIGTGLGAVGPTGELFFGEGSRLTVL.

V is TRBV15 and J is TRBJ1-3; D is ambiguous. Per the germline V gene, CDR1 is LNHNV and CDR2 is YYDKDF (reference sequence). Trimming stripped 4 bases from V and 0 bases from J, with 7 bases between. This CDR3 is built from 14 residues. CDR3 loop: CATSNTRSGNTIYF. The CDR3 DNA follows: TGTGCCACCAGCAACACCCGCTCTGGAAACACCATATATTTT.

The rearrangement uses TRBV28 and TRBJ2-1, with 10 positions matching TRBD2. V lost 5 bases, J lost 3 bases, and 7 bases stayed unmatched. The CDR3 is 16 residues long. Germline V lookup: CDR1 MDHEN, CDR2 SYDVKM. CDR3 nucleotides: TGTGCCAGCAGTCCCTTCCTAGCGGGGGTCTACAATGAGCAGTTCTTC. Protein product: CASSPFLAGVYNEQFF.

The chain recombines TRBV10-2 with TRBJ2-5; 9 nucleotides line up with TRBD1. The DNA end favors TRBJ2-7, so the J call may be wrong. The CDR3 has 13 residues. CDR1 and CDR2 (germline): WSHSY, SAAADI. CDR3 coding DNA: TGCGCCAGCAGCTGGGACAGGGTCAACGAGCAGTACTTC. It translates to CASSWDRVNEQYF.